This TCR beta chain was captured in a study of cytomegalovirus exposure and HLA in healthy donors. Regarding the study as a whole: Many donors shared some public TCRs, even though most TCR sequences were rare. It was found in a later analysis that first-cohort TCR clusters tended to co-occur in the 120 validation repertoires.

Libraries were prepared by immunoSEQ multiplex PCR; TCRdb keeps only in-frame clonotypes and omits some of them. This sample yields 100,000 to 150,000 clones, of which around 94% are seen a single time; approximately 1.2% belongs to the top ten. The CDR3 totals 14 residues. Germline CDR1 is LNHDA and CDR2 is SQIVND (reference sequence). V shed 5 bases and J shed 7 bases, with 15 bases lying between them. Points on this clone: Its antigen is not identified.

The sample taken for sequencing was PBMCs. The sequence was collected from a woman younger than 35 in good health and CMV-seronegative. The V and J genes are TRBV19 and TRBJ2-4; D perhaps matches TRBD1 (8 bases). The CDR3 DNA reads TGTGCCAGTAGTTCACAGGGGGGGTGGAACATTCAGTACTTC. This translates into CASSSQGGWNIQYF.